Sequencing of this T cell receptor beta chain was carried out in a study of blood T cell repertoires in COVID-19. The germline gives CDR1 MDHEN, CDR2 SYDVKM. The J segment lost 3 bases and the V segment lost 4 bases, leaving 7 bases of the junction unmatched. This CDR3 has 15 residues. Individuals aged about 18 to 95 years were recruited from fewer than 30 US areas. Assignments of participants to cohorts depended upon their own reported clinical history. Data came from immunoSEQ multiplex PCR; TCRdb stores just in-frame clones and leaves some out. The sample records roughly 130,000 clones, about 83% being singletons.

The chain carries TRBV28 and TRBJ2-3, with 7 nucleotides matching TRBD2. The specimen was PBMCs or T cells enriched from blood (not recorded which). The source is a woman in her 30s who had recovered from COVID-19. The CDR3 DNA follows: TGTGCCAGCAGTTCCGGGGGGTCTAATACAGATACGCAGTATTTT. Amino acids: CASSSGGSNTDTQYF.